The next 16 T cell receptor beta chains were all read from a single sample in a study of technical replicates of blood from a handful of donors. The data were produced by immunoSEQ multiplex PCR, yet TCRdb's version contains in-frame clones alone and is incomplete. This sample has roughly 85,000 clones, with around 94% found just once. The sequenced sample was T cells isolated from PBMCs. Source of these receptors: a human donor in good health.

CDR3 in DNA: TGTGCCAGCAGCGACGCCTCCGGGTCAAATGAAAAACTGTTTTTT. Its translation: CASSDASGSNEKLFF. The genes are TRBV5-4 and TRBJ1-4; D not certain. Looked up from germline, CDR1 is SGHNT and CDR2 is YYREEE (reference sequence). The CDR3 spans 15 residues. V lost 4 bases and J lost 5, with 15 bases in between.

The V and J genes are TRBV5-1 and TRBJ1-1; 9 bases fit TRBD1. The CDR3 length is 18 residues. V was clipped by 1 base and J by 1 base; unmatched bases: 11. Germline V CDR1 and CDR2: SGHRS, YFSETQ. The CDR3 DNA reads TGCGCCAGCAGCTTGAACCTTATTATGGGACAGGGGAACACTGAAGCTTTCTTT. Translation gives CASSLNLIMGQGNTEAFF.

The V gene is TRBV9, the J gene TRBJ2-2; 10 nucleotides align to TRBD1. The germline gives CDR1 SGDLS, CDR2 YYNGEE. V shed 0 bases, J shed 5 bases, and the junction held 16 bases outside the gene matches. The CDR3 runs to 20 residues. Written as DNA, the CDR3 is TGTGCCAGCAGCGTAGAGGCAGGCGACAGGGGGCGAAGAGTTACCGGGGAGCTGTTTTTT. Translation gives CASSVEAGDRGRRVTGELFF.

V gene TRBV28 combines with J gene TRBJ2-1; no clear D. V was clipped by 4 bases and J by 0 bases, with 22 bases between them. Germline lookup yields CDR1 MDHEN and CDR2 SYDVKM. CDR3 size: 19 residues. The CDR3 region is CASSSSYFRLLPSYNEQFF. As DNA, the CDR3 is TGTGCCAGCAGTTCCTCCTATTTTCGCCTATTGCCCTCCTACAATGAGCAGTTCTTC.

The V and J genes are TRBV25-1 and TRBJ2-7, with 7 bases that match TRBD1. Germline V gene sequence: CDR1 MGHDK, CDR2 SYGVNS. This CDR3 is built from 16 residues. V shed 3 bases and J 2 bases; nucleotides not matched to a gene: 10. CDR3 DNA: TGTGCCAGCAGTGATAACAGGGGAACTGGGACCTACGAGCAGTACTTC. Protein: CASSDNRGTGTYEQYF.

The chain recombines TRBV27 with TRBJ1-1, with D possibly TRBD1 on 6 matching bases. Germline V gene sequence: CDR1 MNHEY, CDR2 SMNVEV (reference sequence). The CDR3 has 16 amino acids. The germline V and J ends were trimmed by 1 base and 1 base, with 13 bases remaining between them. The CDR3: CASSLYIGGRNTEAFF. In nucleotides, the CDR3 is TGTGCCAGCAGTTTATATATAGGGGGAAGGAACACTGAAGCTTTCTTT.

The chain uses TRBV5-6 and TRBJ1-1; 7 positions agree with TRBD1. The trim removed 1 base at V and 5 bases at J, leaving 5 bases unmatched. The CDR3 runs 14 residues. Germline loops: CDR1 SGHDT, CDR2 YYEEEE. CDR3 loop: CASSLPPGGTEAFF. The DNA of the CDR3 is TGTGCCAGCAGCTTGCCCCCAGGGGGGACTGAAGCTTTCTTT.

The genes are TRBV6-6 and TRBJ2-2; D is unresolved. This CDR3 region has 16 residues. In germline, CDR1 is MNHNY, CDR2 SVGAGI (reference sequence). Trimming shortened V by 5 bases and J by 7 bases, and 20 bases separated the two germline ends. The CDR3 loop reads CASSTRESSYHGELFF. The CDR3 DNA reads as TGTGCCAGCAGTACCCGAGAAAGTTCTTATCACGGGGAGCTGTTTTTT.

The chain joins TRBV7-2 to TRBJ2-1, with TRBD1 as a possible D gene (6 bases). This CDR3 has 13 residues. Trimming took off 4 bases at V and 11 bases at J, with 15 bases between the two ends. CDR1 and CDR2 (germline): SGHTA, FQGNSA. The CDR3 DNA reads TGTGCCAGCAGCTCCTCTTACCGGGACAAGCAGTTCTTC. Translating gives CASSSSYRDKQFF. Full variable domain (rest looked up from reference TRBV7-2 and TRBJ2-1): GAGVSQSPSNKVTEKGKDVELRCDPISGHTALYWYRQSLGQGLEFLIYFQGNSAPDKSGLPSDRFSAERTGGSVSTLTIQRTQQEDSAVYLCASSSSYRDKQFFGPGTRLTVL.

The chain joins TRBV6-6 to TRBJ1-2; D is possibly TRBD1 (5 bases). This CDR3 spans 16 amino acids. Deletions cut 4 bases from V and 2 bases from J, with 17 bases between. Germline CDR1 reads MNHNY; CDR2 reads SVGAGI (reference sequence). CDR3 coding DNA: TGTGCCAGCAGTTCTCCTCCCAAGGGGCGGAACTATGGCTACACCTTC. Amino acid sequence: CASSSPPKGRNYGYTF.

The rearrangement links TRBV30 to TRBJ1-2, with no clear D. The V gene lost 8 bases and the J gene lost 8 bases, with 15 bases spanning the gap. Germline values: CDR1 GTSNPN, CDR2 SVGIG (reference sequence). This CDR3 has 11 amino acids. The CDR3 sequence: CAPPRRVGYTF. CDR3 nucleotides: TGTGCCCCCCCCCGGAGGGTCGGCTACACCTTC. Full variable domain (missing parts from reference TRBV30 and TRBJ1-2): SQTIHQWPATLVQPVGSPLSLECTVEGTSNPNLYWYRQAAGRGLQLLFYSVGIGQISSEVPQNLSASRPQDRQFILSSKKLLLSDSGFYLCAPPRRVGYTFGSGTRLTVV.

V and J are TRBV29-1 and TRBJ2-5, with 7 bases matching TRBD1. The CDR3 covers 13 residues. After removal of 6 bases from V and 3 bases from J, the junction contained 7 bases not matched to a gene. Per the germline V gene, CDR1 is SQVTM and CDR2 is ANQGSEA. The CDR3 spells CSVGQKSKETQYF. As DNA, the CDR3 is TGCAGCGTGGGACAGAAAAGTAAAGAGACCCAGTACTTC.

CDR3 sequence reads: CASSLRPSGRNNEQFF. The CDR3 nucleotides read TGTGCCAGCAGCTTAAGGCCTAGCGGGCGTAACAATGAGCAGTTCTTC. The chain links TRBV7-6 to TRBJ2-1; 8 bases are shared with TRBD2. The junction had 8 bases not matched to a gene; V was cut back by 2 bases and J by 5 bases. Per germline, CDR1 SGHVS and CDR2 FNYEAQ. The CDR3 has 16 amino acids.

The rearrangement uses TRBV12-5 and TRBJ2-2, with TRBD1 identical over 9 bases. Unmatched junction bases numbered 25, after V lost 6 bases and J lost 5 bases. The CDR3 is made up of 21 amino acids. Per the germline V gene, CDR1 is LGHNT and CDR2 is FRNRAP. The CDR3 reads CASGFVLPRDRVTFRTGELFF. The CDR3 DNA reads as TGTGCTAGTGGCTTTGTACTGCCTCGGGACAGGGTAACTTTTCGGACCGGGGAGCTGTTTTTT.

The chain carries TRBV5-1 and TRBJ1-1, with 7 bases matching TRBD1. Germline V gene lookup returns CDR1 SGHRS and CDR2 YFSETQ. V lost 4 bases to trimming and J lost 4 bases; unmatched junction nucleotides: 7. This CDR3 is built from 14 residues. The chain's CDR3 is CASSPPQGTTEAFF. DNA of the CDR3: TGCGCCAGCAGCCCCCCACAGGGGACCACTGAAGCTTTCTTT.

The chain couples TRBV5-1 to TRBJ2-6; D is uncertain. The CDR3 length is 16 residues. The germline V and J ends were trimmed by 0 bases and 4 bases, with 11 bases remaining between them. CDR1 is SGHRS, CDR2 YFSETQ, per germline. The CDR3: CASSLDTTPGANVLTF. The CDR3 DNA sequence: TGCGCCAGCAGCTTGGACACTACGCCAGGGGCCAACGTCCTGACTTTC. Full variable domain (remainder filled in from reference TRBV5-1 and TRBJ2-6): KAGVTQTPRYLIKTRGQQVTLSCSPISGHRSVSWYQQTPGQGLQFLFEYFSETQRNKGNFPGRFSGRQFSNSRSEMNVSTLELGDSALYLCASSLDTTPGANVLTFGAGSRLTVL.